The 16 T cell receptor beta chains below all came from one sample that was sequenced in a study of blood T cell repertoires in COVID-19. The protocol was immunoSEQ multiplex PCR, while the TCRdb copy is restricted to in-frame clones and leaves out a portion. The data contain roughly 72,000 clones, roughly 78% of them singletons. Sequenced sample: peripheral blood. These TCRs come from a woman aged 80 or older with active or convalescent COVID-19.

This clone was observed a single time. The chain is built from TRBV29-1 and TRBJ2-1, with 7 bases fitting TRBD2. Germline values: CDR1 SQVTM, CDR2 ANQGSEA. Trimming at V came to 4 bases and at J to 7 bases, leaving 7 bases not matched to a gene. The CDR3 consists of 13 residues. CDR3 region: CSVVGGLGNEQFF. The CDR3 bases are TGCAGCGTTGTCGGGGGGTTAGGAAATGAGCAGTTCTTC.

The chain has TRBV6-5 and TRBJ2-5; D not resolved. Germline CDR1 MNHEY, CDR2 SVGAGI. Trimming took 6 bases from V and 3 from J, leaving 17 bases between them. The CDR3 has 15 amino acids. The CDR3 reads CASREVGLAEETQYF. CDR3 DNA sequence: TGTGCCAGCAGAGAGGTTGGTTTGGCAGAAGAGACCCAGTACTTC.

The J gene is TRBJ1-1, the V gene TRBV6-2 or TRBV6-3; D remains unclear. This CDR3 has 14 amino acids. V dropped 2 bases and J dropped 0 bases, with 7 bases sitting between them. The germline V gene has CDR1 MNHEY and CDR2 SVGEGT. CDR3 coding DNA: TGTGCCAGCAGTTACGGGCGTCTGAACACTGAAGCTTTCTTT. As protein: CASSYGRLNTEAFF.

This clone was observed a handful of times. The chain combines TRBV9 with TRBJ2-2, with 10 bases aligning to TRBD2. The germline V gene has CDR1 SGDLS and CDR2 YYNGEE. The CDR3 contains 16 residues. V dropped 3 bases and J dropped 0; count of bases not matched to a gene: 2. The CDR3 region has the DNA TGTGCCAGCAGCGGAGGACTAGCGGCGAACACCGGGGAGCTGTTTTTT. This encodes CASSGGLAANTGELFF.

This clone occurred a few times. The chain carries TRBV6-6 and TRBJ2-1; a possible D gene is TRBD2 (5 bases). Germline V lookup: CDR1 MNHNY, CDR2 SVGAGI (reference sequence). The ends were cut back, 6 bases at V and 2 bases at J, with 8 bases in the middle. The CDR3 totals 13 residues. In DNA, the CDR3 is TGTGCCAGCAGGCTACTAGCCTACAATGAGCAGTTCTTC. This codes for CASRLLAYNEQFF.

This chain connects TRBV5-6 to TRBJ1-2; D is uncertain. Trimming took 0 bases from V and 2 from J, leaving 17 bases between them. The CDR3 loop spans 17 amino acids. The germline CDR1 and CDR2 sequences are SGHDT and YYEEEE. The CDR3 nucleotides read TGTGCCAGCAGCTTGGCCGTAGCGGCAGGCCGGAACTATGGCTACACCTTC. Translated, it gives CASSLAVAAGRNYGYTF.

The chain uses TRBV7-2 and TRBJ1-1; D gene unclear. Germline V CDR1 and CDR2: SGHTA, FQGNSA. There are 17 residues in the CDR3. Trimming cost V 2 bases and J 4 bases, with 20 bases left between them. The CDR3 is CASSLRSVAIPATEAFF. CDR3 nucleotides: TGTGCCAGCAGCTTACGATCCGTAGCTATCCCCGCCACTGAAGCTTTCTTT.

This chain connects TRBV30 to TRBJ1-2, with 8 bases identical to TRBD1. This CDR3 region has 15 residues. V lost 3 bases and J lost 3; bases outside the gene matches: 9. Germline-derived CDR1 and CDR2 are GTSNPN and SVGIG (reference sequence). The CDR3 DNA is TGTGCCTGGAGACTAGGGACAGGAGATTACTATGGCTACACCTTC. This sequence encodes CAWRLGTGDYYGYTF.

This clone showed up just a few times. This chain connects TRBV5-1 to TRBJ2-7, with 15 bases aligning to TRBD2. Germline V gene data show CDR1 as SGHRS and CDR2 as YFSETQ. V shed 7 bases and J 0 bases; nucleotides not matched to a gene: 5. The CDR3 has 16 residues. CDR3 nucleotide sequence: TGCGCCAGCGGAGGACTAGCGGGGGGGAGCTCCTACGAGCAGTACTTC. It is translated as CASGGLAGGSSYEQYF.

CDR3 sequence reads: CASSLLAWDEQFF. In DNA, the CDR3 is TGTGCCAGCAGTTTGCTAGCGTGGGATGAGCAGTTCTTC. This chain uses TRBV12-3 or TRBV12-4 with TRBJ2-1; D might be TRBD2 (6 bases). This CDR3 comprises 13 residues. V lost 3 bases and J lost 8, with 11 bases in between.

J is TRBJ1-1 and V is TRBV4-3; D not certain. Germline assignment: CDR1 LGHNA and CDR2 YSLEER. The CDR3 contains 13 residues. Trimming removed 4 bases at V and 0 bases at J, with 6 bases between. CDR3 nucleotides: TGCGCCAGCAGCCCATACATGAACACTGAAGCTTTCTTT. It encodes CASSPYMNTEAFF.

The chain is built from TRBV6-5 and TRBJ2-1; 7 nucleotides agree with TRBD2. Germline lookup yields CDR1 MNHEY and CDR2 SVGAGI. J lost 2 bases, V lost 7 bases, and 8 bases had no gene match. The CDR3 totals 15 residues. The DNA for the CDR3 is TGTGCCAGCAATCTTGCGGGAGTTCCCTACAATGAGCAGTTCTTC. Translation gives CASNLAGVPYNEQFF.

This chain links TRBV9 with TRBJ2-2; tentative D call: TRBD2 (6 bases). Per germline, CDR1 SGDLS and CDR2 YYNGEE. The V and J ends lost 0 bases and 4 bases respectively, with 10 bases between them. The CDR3 totals 15 residues. The CDR3 nucleotides read TGTGCCAGCAGCGTAGGGTCTAGCGTCACCGGGGAGCTGTTTTTT. Translated: CASSVGSSVTGELFF.

In this sample, this clone turned up once. The J gene is TRBJ2-7, the V gene TRBV29-1; D may be TRBD1 (5 bases). CDR1 and CDR2 from the germline V gene are SQVTM and ANQGSEA. V dropped 3 bases and J dropped 7 bases, with 10 bases sitting between them. The CDR3 runs to 11 residues. In DNA form, the CDR3 reads TGCAGCGTTGATCAGGGCAGGGAGCAGTACTTC. Amino acids: CSVDQGREQYF.

J is TRBJ1-1 and V is TRBV11-2, with D unresolved. The V end lost 5 bases, the J end lost 0 bases, and 13 bases lay between the germline ends. CDR1 and CDR2 from the germline V gene are SGHAT and FQNNGV. This CDR3 comprises 15 residues. In DNA form, the CDR3 reads TGTGCCAGCAGCCAAATCTCCCCTATGAACACTGAAGCTTTCTTT. It yields the protein CASSQISPMNTEAFF.

The chain couples TRBV5-1 to TRBJ2-6, with 8 positions matching TRBD2. The germline gives CDR1 SGHRS, CDR2 YFSETQ. With 9 bases clipped from V and 4 bases from J, the junction kept 9 bases outside the gene matches. This CDR3 is built from 15 residues. CDR3 nucleotides: TGCGCCACCTCAGGCGGGGGGCCGGGGGCCAACGTCCTGACTTTC. Protein product: CATSGGGPGANVLTF.